Sequencing of this T cell receptor (beta chain) was carried out in a study of Graves' ophthalmopathy and Graves' hyperthyroidism. Of note for this clonotype: The antigen is undetermined.

The CDR3 sequence is 13 residues long. V lost 6 bases and J lost 5, with 14 bases in between. Using RNA transcripts, the TCR beta CDR3 regions were amplified. The authors performed first-round RT-PCR with HTBI primers and then a second-round multiplex PCR. TCRdb ran MiXCR on the multiplex PCR reads and lists one entry per CDR3 protein. The data contain hundreds of thousands of distinct CDR3 sequences, approximately 42% of them seen just once; the ten biggest clones take up 40% to 55%. Study-wide points: Using 13 signatures, a model distinguished ophthalmopathy from stable hyperthyroidism, reaching 85% to 90% sensitivity and approximately 84% specificity.

This sequence originates from an adult man with Graves' ophthalmopathy. This sequence joins TRBV12-3 or TRBV12-4 and TRBJ2-7; D gene ambiguous. The sequenced sample was peripheral blood. CDR3 protein: CASSLTSSNEQYF. In DNA, the CDR3 is TGTGCCAGCAGCTTAACGTCTTCCAACGAGCAGTACTTC.